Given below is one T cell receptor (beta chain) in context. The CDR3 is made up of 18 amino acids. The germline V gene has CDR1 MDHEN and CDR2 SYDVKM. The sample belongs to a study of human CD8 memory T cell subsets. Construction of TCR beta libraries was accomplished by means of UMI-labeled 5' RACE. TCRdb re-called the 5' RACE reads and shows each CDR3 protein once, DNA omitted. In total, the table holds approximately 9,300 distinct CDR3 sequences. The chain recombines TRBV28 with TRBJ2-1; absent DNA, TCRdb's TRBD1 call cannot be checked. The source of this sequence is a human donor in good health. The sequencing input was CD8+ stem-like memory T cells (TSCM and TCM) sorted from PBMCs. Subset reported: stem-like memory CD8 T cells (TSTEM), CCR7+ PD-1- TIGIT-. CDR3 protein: CASSSEDSPLSPYIEQFF.